This T cell receptor (beta chain) was sequenced during a study of cytomegalovirus exposure and HLA in healthy donors. The PCR contained 60 Vbeta and 13 Jbeta primers. Produced via immunoSEQ multiplex PCR; TCRdb's table is partial and in-frame only. The sample table includes about 210,000 clones. The germline CDR1 and CDR2 sequences are MNHEY and SMNVEV (reference sequence). After removal of 6 bases from V and 5 bases from J, the junction contained 15 bases not matched to a gene. The CDR3 contains 16 residues. With regard to this clone: Antigen: not known.

Study-wide results and limits: It was in a later analysis that TCR association rates were seen to vary by HLA locus, highest for DRB1 and lowest for HLA-C.

The origin of this receptor is a young woman in good health and CMV-seropositive. The sequencing input was PBMCs. The chain combines TRBV27 with TRBJ2-7; the match to TRBD2 covers 8 bases. The CDR3 protein is CASRPLPSGGDNEQYF. Here the CDR3 DNA reads TGTGCCAGCAGACCCCTTCCCAGCGGGGGAGATAACGAGCAGTACTTC.